Sequencing of this TCR beta chain was carried out in a study of blood T cell repertoires in COVID-19 (TCRdb year 2020). For context, the study as a whole: Samples from collaborators originated in the United States, Italy and Spain and spanned both the acute and convalescent phases of COVID-19. The prospective study material was composed of cDNA or gDNA derived from T cells, B-cell-depleted T cells, or PBMCs. The dataset comprised deeply sampled blood TCRbeta repertoires from subjects exposed to, actively infected with, or recovered from COVID-19. The repertoires were released in a freely available public database intended as a resource for research on the immune response to SARS-CoV-2. The samples were drawn from two sources: the first 160 participants of the ongoing ImmuneRACE study, and 1,000 to 1,500 subjects contributed by 6 global collaborators. The sample metadata nearly always contained a de-identified subject ID, COVID-19 status, age in years and sex. HLA class I and class II types, where available, came from metadata supplied by the sample provider rather than from assay-based typing. What the authors observed across the whole study: The quantity of clinical and demographic metadata differed by source and by participant and was supplied without curation.

CDR1 MNHEY and CDR2 SVGEGT are derived from the germline V gene. The junction shows trimming of 2 bases on V and 7 bases on J, and the gene matches do not reach 16 bases of it. The CDR3 runs 19 residues from the cysteine to the phenylalanine. This entry keeps only the CDR3 DNA: 57 bases, framed from base 1. Participants in the prospective study were enrolled through a virtual design, were aged about 18 to 100 years, and lived in roughly 26 United States geographic areas. Cohort assignment in the prospective study relied on participant-reported clinical history from a screening survey and a study questionnaire. ImmuneRACE Cohort 3 recovered participants were defined by two consecutive negative NP/OP PCR tests, healthcare professional clearance, or symptom resolution. Each participant in the prospective study had whole blood, serum and a nasopharyngeal or oropharyngeal swab collected by mobile phlebotomists. Prospective study participants could optionally give additional blood draws and questionnaires over an approximately two-month period. Before DNA extraction, blood samples from the prospective study were shipped at room temperature or frozen.

For this clone: Its specific antigen is unknown. No clone much larger than this one lies a single base away; base qualities are absent.

TCRbeta CDR3 regions were amplified from genomic DNA by means of the immunoSEQ Assay, a bias-controlled multiplex PCR. The study's own analysis went as follows. Within the assay, amplification of reference gene primers was used to estimate how many nucleated cells each sample contained. To quantify the absolute abundance of each unique TCRbeta CDR3 rearrangement, sequence reads were collapsed and filtered. For each sample, productive Simpson clonality was calculated as the square root of Simpson's diversity index across productive rearrangements. TCRdb re-hosts the immuneACCESS table, in-frame sequences only. Its copies lack some clones; in the studies checked, an unresolved V gene accounts for under half of them, and the cause for the rest is not known. Clone size and the V and J calls come from that table; the DNA yielded D and trimming. The sample includes fewer than 350,000 clones, with 70% to 90% observed a single time. The leading ten clones occupy roughly 2.3% of the sample.

This receptor chain uses TRBV6-2 or TRBV6-3 and TRBJ1-6; 8 junctional bases match TRBD1. The receptor was derived from a man aged 25-45 years who had recovered from COVID-19. Sequenced: PBMCs or T cells enriched from blood (not recorded which). The bases read TGTGCCAGCAGTTACGCAAGGAGGACAGGGTTCTCTGAAAATTCACCCCTCCACTTT. The encoded protein is CASSYARRTGFSENSPLHF.